These 17 T cell receptor beta chains originate from one sample sequenced in a study of blood T cell repertoires in COVID-19. Sequencing was performed with immunoSEQ multiplex PCR; in TCRdb, only in-frame clones are kept and a portion is missing. The repertoire holds about 100,000 clones, with about 90% as singletons. The sequencing sample was made of peripheral blood. These receptors all stem from a human donor in a cohort sampled during active COVID-19.

The chain links TRBV5-6 to TRBJ2-7; D unresolved. V lost 7 bases, J lost 5 bases, and 16 bases lay in between. From germline, CDR1 is SGHDT and CDR2 YYEEEE. CDR3 length equals 13 residues. The CDR3 nucleotides read TGTGCCAGCGGAAAGGTGGGCACGGACGAGCAGTACTTC. Its translation: CASGKVGTDEQYF.

The chain has TRBV28 and TRBJ2-7; the match to TRBD2 covers 9 bases. The CDR3 sequence is 17 residues long. Trimming removed 1 base from V and 0 bases from J; junction bases left unmatched: 7. Looked up from germline, CDR1 is MDHEN and CDR2 is SYDVKM. The CDR3 spells CASSLYRLAVGSYEQYF. In DNA form, the CDR3 reads TGTGCCAGCAGTTTATATAGACTAGCGGTGGGCTCCTACGAGCAGTACTTC.

The chain recombines TRBV3-1 (or the pseudogene TRBV3-2) with TRBJ2-1; TRBD2 matches at 10 bases. V was pared by 1 base and J by 8 bases, with 5 bases of the junction left unmatched. The CDR3 sequence is 15 residues long. CDR1 and CDR2 (germline): LGHDT, YNNKEL (reference sequence). CDR3 loop: CASSQGSSGRYEQFF. The CDR3 region has the DNA TGTGCCAGCAGCCAAGGCAGTAGCGGGAGGTATGAGCAGTTCTTC.

The V gene is TRBV7-2, the J gene TRBJ2-3, with 10 bases identical to TRBD2. Germline CDR1 is SGHTA and CDR2 is FQGNSA. CDR3 size: 15 residues. Losses at the gene ends were 2 bases for V and 6 bases for J; bases not matched to a gene: 5. Here the CDR3 DNA reads TGTGCCAGCAGCTTAAGTCTAGCGGGAGCGGATACGCAGTATTTT. The encoded protein is CASSLSLAGADTQYF.

The chain has TRBV30 and TRBJ1-1, with a tentative D call TRBD1 (5 bases). The CDR3 is 15 amino acids. The V gene's germline CDR1 is GTSNPN and CDR2 SVGIG (reference sequence). Trimming shortened V by 0 bases and J by 1 base, and 12 bases separated the two germline ends. The CDR3: CAWSVRGGPNTEAFF. The CDR3 DNA reads as TGTGCCTGGAGTGTCCGGGGGGGACCGAACACTGAAGCTTTCTTT.

V usage is TRBV25-1 and J usage is TRBJ1-1, with 8 bases lining up with TRBD1. The ends lost 4 bases at V and 4 bases at J; junction bases unmatched: 11. The germline CDR1 and CDR2 sequences are MGHDK and SYGVNS. The CDR3 has 16 amino acids. The chain's CDR3 is CASSVGQTGETTEAFF. CDR3 DNA: TGTGCCAGCAGTGTGGGGCAGACAGGGGAAACCACTGAAGCTTTCTTT.

The V call is TRBV20-1, the J call TRBJ2-7, with D perhaps matching TRBD1 (5 bases). Germline lookup yields CDR1 DFQATT and CDR2 SNEGSKA (reference sequence). Trimming removed 5 bases at V and 7 bases at J, with 12 bases between. This CDR3 has 11 amino acids. The CDR3 DNA reads TGCAGTGCTTCCCGACAGTCTGAGCAGTACTTC. This gives the protein CSASRQSEQYF.

This chain joins TRBV7-9 and TRBJ2-1, with 13 nucleotides matching TRBD2. The trim removed 1 base at V and 6 bases at J, leaving 6 bases unmatched. This CDR3 is 17 amino acids long. The V gene's germline CDR1 is SEHNR and CDR2 FQNEAQ (reference sequence). The CDR3 spells CASSLGQTSGRLNEQFF. The DNA for the CDR3 is TGTGCCAGCAGCTTAGGGCAGACTAGCGGGAGGCTCAATGAGCAGTTCTTC.

The chain uses TRBV5-1 and TRBJ2-7, with D perhaps matching TRBD1 (6 bases). V lost 4 bases and J 0 bases, leaving 14 bases between the germline ends. Germline V CDR1 and CDR2: SGHRS, YFSETQ. CDR3 size: 15 residues. CDR3 residues: CASSPQGWGSYEQYF. The CDR3 coding sequence is TGCGCCAGCAGCCCACAGGGTTGGGGCTCCTACGAGCAGTACTTC. Supplemented by reference TRBV5-1 and TRBJ2-7, the full variable domain reads KAGVTQTPRYLIKTRGQQVTLSCSPISGHRSVSWYQQTPGQGLQFLFEYFSETQRNKGNFPGRFSGRQFSNSRSEMNVSTLELGDSALYLCASSPQGWGSYEQYFGPGTRLTVT.

The CDR3 DNA is TGTGCCAGCAGCGAGACAGGGGTTCGTGGCTACACCTTC. As protein: CASSETGVRGYTF. V gene TRBV6-5 combines with J gene TRBJ1-2, with 8 bases that match TRBD1. J lost 7 bases, V lost 6 bases, and 7 bases had no gene match. Germline CDR1 reads MNHEY; CDR2 reads SVGAGI. The CDR3 contains 13 residues.

This rearrangement joins TRBV4-3 to TRBJ1-1; TRBD1 aligns across 9 bases. This CDR3 region has 19 residues. The germline gives CDR1 LGHNA, CDR2 YSLEER. V lost 0 bases to trimming and J lost 0 bases; unmatched junction nucleotides: 11. The CDR3, as DNA: TGCGCCAGCAGCCAAGATCGGACGGGACAGGGAGGCATGAACACTGAAGCTTTCTTT. Its translation: CASSQDRTGQGGMNTEAFF.

The chain carries TRBV7-9 and TRBJ2-3; 10 nucleotides match TRBD2. The CDR3 loop spans 17 amino acids. The junction had 14 bases not matched to a gene; V was cut back by 5 bases and J by 6 bases. Germline V CDR1 and CDR2: SEHNR, FQNEAQ (reference sequence). CDR3 DNA sequence: TGTGCCAGCAGCCCGCTTTTTCTAGCGGGAGAATGGGATACGCAGTATTTT. It yields the protein CASSPLFLAGEWDTQYF.

The table lists this clone with many counts. The chain has TRBV10-3 and TRBJ1-2; 8 bases agree with TRBD1. Germline values: CDR1 ENHRY, CDR2 SYGVKD. This CDR3 spans 18 amino acids. V lost 3 bases to trimming and J lost 0 bases; unmatched junction nucleotides: 12. The CDR3 region is CAISEFGGQVTTNYGYTF. CDR3 nucleotides: TGTGCCATCAGTGAATTTGGGGGACAGGTTACGACTAACTATGGCTACACCTTC.

This chain links TRBV24-1 with TRBJ2-1; tentative D call: TRBD1 (6 bases). This CDR3 contains 17 residues. V was shortened by 0 bases and J by 6 bases, with 17 bases between the two germline ends. Germline V gives CDR1 KGHDR, CDR2 SFDVKD. The CDR3 coding sequence is TGTGCCACCAGTGATTTGAAAGGGCAGGGGCCCCTCAATGAGCAGTTCTTC. It codes for CATSDLKGQGPLNEQFF.

The chain combines TRBV5-5 with TRBJ1-1, with 7 bases lining up with TRBD1. The germline V gene encodes CDR1 SGHKS and CDR2 YYEKEE (reference sequence). The CDR3 is 16 amino acids. The trim removed 0 bases at V and 0 bases at J, leaving 5 bases unmatched. The CDR3 loop reads CASSLAPGQMNTEAFF. CDR3 nucleotide sequence: TGTGCCAGCAGCTTGGCCCCGGGACAGATGAACACTGAAGCTTTCTTT.

This chain connects TRBV15 to TRBJ1-4; 7 bases match TRBD1. The germline gives CDR1 LNHNV, CDR2 YYDKDF (reference sequence). The ends lost 0 bases at V and 5 bases at J; junction bases unmatched: 9. The CDR3 has 17 residues. Here the CDR3 reads CATSRDLGSRGNEKLFF. CDR3 nucleotide sequence: TGTGCCACCAGCAGAGATCTAGGAAGCAGGGGGAATGAAAAACTGTTTTTT.

CDR3 region: CASSPGTGANYGYTF. CDR3 in DNA: TGTGCCAGTAGTCCTGGGACAGGGGCTAACTATGGCTACACCTTC. The chain employs TRBV19 and TRBJ1-2; TRBD1 matches 10 bases. The germline V gene has CDR1 LNHDA and CDR2 SQIVND (reference sequence). Losses at the gene ends were 5 bases for V and 0 bases for J; bases not matched to a gene: 3. This CDR3 contains 15 residues. The full variable domain, its missing parts supplied by reference TRBV19 and TRBJ1-2, is DGGITQSPKYLFRKEGQNVTLSCEQNLNHDAMYWYRQDPGQGLRLIYYSQIVNDFQKGDIAEGYSVSREKKESFPLTVTSAQKNPTAFYLCASSPGTGANYGYTFGSGTRLTVV.